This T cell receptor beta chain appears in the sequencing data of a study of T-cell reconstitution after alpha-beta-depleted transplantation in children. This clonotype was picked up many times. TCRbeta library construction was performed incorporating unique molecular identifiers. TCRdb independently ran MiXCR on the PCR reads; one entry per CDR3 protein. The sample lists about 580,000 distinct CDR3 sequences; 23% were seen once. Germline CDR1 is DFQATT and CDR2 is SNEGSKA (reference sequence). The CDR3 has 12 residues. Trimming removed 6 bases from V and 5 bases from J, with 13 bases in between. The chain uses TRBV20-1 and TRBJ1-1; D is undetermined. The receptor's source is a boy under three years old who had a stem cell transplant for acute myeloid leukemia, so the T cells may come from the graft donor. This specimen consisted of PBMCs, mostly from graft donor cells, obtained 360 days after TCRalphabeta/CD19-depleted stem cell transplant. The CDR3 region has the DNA TGCAGTGCCACGGGTGGGCCAACTGAAGCTTTCTTT. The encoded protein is CSATGGPTEAFF.